These 31 T cell receptor beta chains came from one sample sequenced in a study of early T cells in non-severe SARS-CoV-2 infection. TCRdb processed the 5' RACE reads anew with MiXCR; each CDR3 protein has one entry. The sample yields 55,000 or so distinct CDR3 sequences, approximately 6.2% seen once. Sample: whole blood. Every receptor here comes from an adult who was a healthcare worker with PCR-confirmed SARS-CoV-2 infection or an uninfected control (not recorded which).

The chain is built from TRBV6-2 or TRBV6-3 and TRBJ1-2; 7 bases align to TRBD1. After removal of 0 bases from V and 1 base from J, the junction contained 2 bases not matched to a gene. There are 15 residues in the CDR3. The germline V gene encodes CDR1 MNHEY and CDR2 SVGEGT. The CDR3 DNA is TGTGCCAGCAGTTACTCCCGGGACAGTAACTATGGCTACACCTTC. It translates to CASSYSRDSNYGYTF.

This clonotype has only a few counts. The V call is TRBV4-3, the J call TRBJ1-5, with D unresolved. V dropped 0 bases and J dropped 2 bases, with 8 bases sitting between them. CDR1 is LGHNA, CDR2 YSLEER, per germline. The CDR3 totals 15 residues. CDR3 nucleotide sequence: TGCGCCAGCAGCCAAGATTGGTGGGGCAATCAGCCCCAGCATTTT. Translation: CASSQDWWGNQPQHF.

The table lists this clonotype with many counts. The chain links TRBV24-1 to TRBJ2-5; perhaps TRBD2 as D (7 bases). The CDR3 sequence is 15 residues long. V shed 9 bases and J shed 2 bases, with 18 bases lying between them. Germline V CDR1 and CDR2: KGHDR, SFDVKD. CDR3 loop: CATSSGGDQQETQYF. CDR3 in DNA: TGTGCCACCTCTTCGGGGGGCGACCAACAAGAGACCCAGTACTTC.

This rearrangement joins TRBV18 to TRBJ2-2; no reliable D call. This CDR3 is 13 amino acids long. V dropped 2 bases and J dropped 1 base, with 2 bases sitting between them. Germline V gene data show CDR1 as KGHSH and CDR2 as LQKENI. This CDR3 reads CASSPVNTGELFF. In DNA, the CDR3 is TGTGCCAGCTCACCAGTGAACACCGGGGAGCTGTTTTTT.

This clonotype appeared a few times. The chain employs TRBV7-9 and TRBJ2-1; 8 bases line up with TRBD1. CDR3 size: 13 residues. After removal of 6 bases from V and 8 bases from J, the junction contained 6 bases not matched to a gene. CDR1 and CDR2 from the germline V gene are SEHNR and FQNEAQ (reference sequence). The CDR3 reads CASSYAGGDEQFF. CDR3 nucleotide sequence: TGTGCCAGCAGTTATGCAGGGGGCGATGAGCAGTTCTTC.

This clonotype showed up many times. The chain employs TRBV19 and TRBJ2-2; either TRBD1 or TRBD2 may fit D (6 bases each). The ends were cut back, 8 bases at V and 4 bases at J, with 20 bases in the middle. This CDR3 region has 16 residues. The germline gives CDR1 LNHDA, CDR2 SQIVND (reference sequence). CDR3 coding DNA: TGTGCCAGTCAGGGGACTCAAGGACGGGGCACCGGGGAGCTGTTTTTT. This sequence encodes CASQGTQGRGTGELFF. The full variable domain, rest sourced from reference TRBV19 and TRBJ2-2, is DGGITQSPKYLFRKEGQNVTLSCEQNLNHDAMYWYRQDPGQGLRLIYYSQIVNDFQKGDIAEGYSVSREKKESFPLTVTSAQKNPTAFYLCASQGTQGRGTGELFFGEGSRLTVL.

This clonotype was observed a handful of times. The rearrangement joins TRBV20-1 to TRBJ2-1; TRBD2 matches 7 bases. This CDR3 contains 14 residues. Looked up from germline, CDR1 is DFQATT and CDR2 is SNEGSKA (reference sequence). The junction had 5 bases not matched to a gene; V was cut back by 6 bases and J by 0 bases. This CDR3 reads CSATSESSYNEQFF. As DNA, the CDR3 is TGCAGTGCAACTAGCGAGAGCTCCTACAATGAGCAGTTCTTC.

This clonotype was detected ten times or more. The rearrangement uses TRBV5-1 and TRBJ2-1, with unresolved D. V was trimmed by 4 bases and J by 6 bases, leaving 11 bases between them. Germline loops: CDR1 SGHRS, CDR2 YFSETQ. The CDR3 has 13 residues. CDR3: CASSRSGGNEQFF. For the CDR3, the DNA is TGCGCCAGCAGCCGGTCGGGTGGCAATGAGCAGTTCTTC.

This clonotype appeared many times. The chain joins TRBV3-1 to TRBJ2-3; 10 bases fit TRBD2. CDR3 size: 18 residues. Germline trimming cut 1 base from V and 2 bases from J; bases unmatched to any gene: 9. Germline V CDR1 and CDR2: LGHDT, YNNKEL (reference sequence). In DNA form, the CDR3 reads TGTGCCAGCAGCCAAGCGCCGACTAGCGGGTCCTTCACAGATACGCAGTATTTT. Encoded protein: CASSQAPTSGSFTDTQYF.

The V and J genes are TRBV7-6 and TRBJ2-3, with 8 bases lining up with TRBD1. The J segment lost 10 bases and the V segment lost 3 bases, leaving 15 bases of the junction unmatched. CDR1 and CDR2 from the germline V gene are SGHVS and FNYEAQ. This CDR3 has 16 amino acids. In nucleotides, the CDR3 is TGTGCCAGCAGCTTCGCCGGGACAGGCGGCCGGAATCCGCAGTATTTT. This translates into CASSFAGTGGRNPQYF.

In this sample, this clonotype turned up a few times. This sequence joins TRBV18 and TRBJ2-3; 11 nucleotides align to TRBD2. Trimming removed 3 bases from V and 4 bases from J; junction bases left unmatched: 6. Germline V CDR1 and CDR2: KGHSH, LQKENI. The CDR3 loop spans 16 amino acids. CDR3 protein: CASSPFSGGASDTQYF. CDR3 bases: TGTGCCAGCTCACCCTTTAGCGGGGGGGCCTCAGATACGCAGTATTTT.

Note on this clonotype: A much larger clone lies a single base off, so this may be a read error. The V gene is TRBV12-3 or TRBV12-4, the J gene TRBJ2-3; TRBD2 might be the D (5 bases). The V and J ends lost 1 base and 2 bases respectively, with 13 bases between them. The CDR3 contains 16 residues. The CDR3 loop reads CASSLGGWADTDTQYF. Written as DNA, the CDR3 is TGTGCCAGCAGTTTAGGCGGGTGGGCCGACACAGATACGCAGTATTTT.

This clonotype appeared once. This chain connects TRBV12-3 or TRBV12-4 to TRBJ2-7, with D possibly TRBD1 on 6 matching bases. V gave up 2 bases and J gave up 6 bases, with 14 bases separating them. The CDR3 runs to 14 residues. The CDR3 bases are TGTGCCAGCAGTTTAAGCGGACAGTCGATCGAGCAGTACTTC. This gives the protein CASSLSGQSIEQYF.

This clonotype was seen only a few times. The gene calls are TRBV7-2 and TRBJ1-1; TRBD1 might be the D (6 bases). Looked up from germline, CDR1 is SGHTA and CDR2 is FQGNSA. V lost 2 bases to trimming and J lost 4 bases, with 14 bases between them. The CDR3 has 15 residues. The CDR3: CASSLHSSGATEAFF. The CDR3 DNA reads TGTGCCAGCAGCTTACACTCTTCGGGGGCCACTGAAGCTTTCTTT.

This chain joins TRBV7-9 and TRBJ2-1, with D perhaps TRBD2 (6 bases). CDR1 is SEHNR and CDR2 is FQNEAQ in the germline V gene (reference sequence). The CDR3 loop spans 15 amino acids. V was clipped by 5 bases and J by 0 bases, with 11 bases between them. Written as DNA, the CDR3 is TGTGCCAGCAGCCCGACTAGTATCTCCTACAATGAGCAGTTCTTC. Amino acid sequence: CASSPTSISYNEQFF.

This clonotype was seen at least ten times. The V call is TRBV12-3 or TRBV12-4, the J call TRBJ1-2; D gene unclear. Deletions cut 5 bases from V and 4 bases from J, with 5 bases between. This CDR3 has 11 amino acids. The CDR3 coding sequence is TGTGCCAGCAGTCTAGGCTATGGCTACACCTTC. It yields the protein CASSLGYGYTF.

This clonotype occurred a few times. V gene TRBV12-3 or TRBV12-4 combines with J gene TRBJ1-4; TRBD1 is a possible D gene (5 bases). Trimming took 6 bases from V and 11 from J, leaving 13 bases between them. The CDR3 runs to 12 residues. The DNA for the CDR3 is TGTGCCAGCAGAAATCAGGGTAGGAAACTGTTTTTT. Protein: CASRNQGRKLFF.

In its sample, this clonotype was seen many times. J is TRBJ1-1 and V is TRBV20-1; weak D call: TRBD1 (5 bases). The V end lost 0 bases, the J end lost 1 base, and 9 bases lay between the germline ends. CDR1 is DFQATT, CDR2 SNEGSKA, per germline (reference sequence). The CDR3 length is 14 residues. CDR3 amino acids: CSAREGRGNTEAFF. The CDR3 DNA reads TGCAGTGCTAGAGAGGGAAGGGGGAACACTGAAGCTTTCTTT.

The sample holds many counts of this clonotype. The chain recombines TRBV9 with TRBJ2-3; 8 positions match TRBD2. The CDR3 sequence is 16 residues long. Trimming removed 0 bases from V and 0 bases from J; junction bases left unmatched: 3. From germline, CDR1 is SGDLS and CDR2 YYNGEE. The DNA for the CDR3 is TGTGCCAGCAGCGTAGCAATAGCGGGGAGCACAGATACGCAGTATTTT. Protein sequence: CASSVAIAGSTDTQYF. Full variable domain (missing parts from reference TRBV9 and TRBJ2-3): DSGVTQTPKHLITATGQRVTLRCSPRSGDLSVYWYQQSLDQGLQFLIQYYNGEERAKGNILERFSAQQFPDLHSELNLSSLELGDSALYFCASSVAIAGSTDTQYFGPGTRLTVL.

In this sample, this clonotype turned up a few times. V gene TRBV7-9 combines with J gene TRBJ2-1, with D tentatively TRBD2 (5 bases). V lost 5 bases and J lost 8, with 19 bases in between. CDR1 SEHNR and CDR2 FQNEAQ come from the germline V gene (reference sequence). The CDR3 is made up of 15 amino acids. As DNA, the CDR3 is TGTGCCAGCAGCCTCTCCTCGACCGAGGGCGATGAGCAGTTCTTC. Protein: CASSLSSTEGDEQFF.

This clonotype has a handful of counts. The chain joins TRBV6-2 or TRBV6-3 to TRBJ2-7; possibly TRBD2 for D (6 bases). Germline V gives CDR1 MNHEY, CDR2 SVGEGT. The CDR3 sequence is 15 residues long. Deletions cut 7 bases from V and 3 bases from J, with 19 bases between. The DNA of the CDR3 is TGTGCCAGCACTAAACCGGGAGATATAAACTACGAGCAGTACTTC. Its protein product is CASTKPGDINYEQYF.

This clonotype was picked up many times. The rearrangement uses TRBV4-3 and TRBJ2-7, with D possibly TRBD2 on 5 matching bases. Germline CDR1 LGHNA, CDR2 YSLEER. V was cut by 1 base and J by 0 bases, with 10 bases left in between. This CDR3 is built from 15 residues. Here the CDR3 DNA reads TGCGCCAGCAGCCAAGCTGAGGGAGCCTCCTACGAGCAGTACTTC. This sequence encodes CASSQAEGASYEQYF.

This clonotype was counted between two and nine times. The chain uses TRBV6-5 and TRBJ1-2; TRBD1 is a possible D gene (5 bases). The V end lost 0 bases, the J end lost 5 bases, and 13 bases lay between the germline ends. From germline, CDR1 is MNHEY and CDR2 SVGAGI. This CDR3 region has 15 residues. CDR3 sequence (DNA): TGTGCCAGCAGTTACTCGCGGGGGGTGAGGTATGGCTACACCTTC. Translation: CASSYSRGVRYGYTF.

The CDR3 spells CASTQWPSQSSYNEQFF. The CDR3 DNA follows: TGTGCCAGCACTCAATGGCCTAGCCAGAGCTCCTACAATGAGCAGTTCTTC. J is TRBJ2-1 and V is TRBV6-2 or TRBV6-3, with a possible D match to TRBD2 (5 bases). CDR3 size: 17 residues. Trimming left V 7 bases short and J 0 bases short, with 19 bases between. Germline CDR1 is MNHEY and CDR2 is SVGEGT.

At least ten counts were recorded for this clonotype. This sequence joins TRBV2 and TRBJ2-1; 7 bases fit TRBD1. From germline, CDR1 is SNHLY and CDR2 FYNNEI. V was clipped by 6 bases and J by 4 bases; unmatched bases: 12. This CDR3 contains 16 residues. The CDR3 protein is CASSAEGGPGYNEQFF. CDR3 nucleotide sequence: TGTGCCAGCAGCGCTGAAGGGGGCCCTGGGTACAATGAGCAGTTCTTC.

As concerns this clonotype: It may be a read error: a sequence one base away is much more abundant. This chain uses TRBV19 with TRBJ1-5, with 7 bases aligning to TRBD1. CDR1 is LNHDA, CDR2 SQIVND, per germline (reference sequence). The CDR3 runs to 15 residues. The V gene end was trimmed by 5 bases and the J gene end by 2 bases; junction bases not matched to a gene: 6. The CDR3 nucleotides are TGTGCCAGTAGTCTGGACAGGTTGCGCAATCAGCCCCAGCATTTT. Its protein is CASSLDRLRNQPQHF. Together with reference TRBV19 and TRBJ1-5, the CDR3 gives the full variable domain: DGGITQSPKYLFRKEGQNVTLSCEQNLNHDAMYWYRQDPGQGLRLIYYSQIVNDFQKGDIAEGYSVSREKKESFPLTVTSAQKNPTAFYLCASSLDRLRNQPQHFGDGTRLSIL.

The rearrangement uses TRBV20-1 and TRBJ1-2, with D possibly being TRBD1 (6 bases). The V gene's germline CDR1 is DFQATT and CDR2 SNEGSKA (reference sequence). The CDR3 is 16 residues long. With 1 base removed from V and 2 bases from J, the gap between germline ends came to 17 bases. The CDR3 bases are TGCAGTGCTAGAGGGGGGGCAGGTAGTTTGAACTATGGCTACACCTTC. Residues: CSARGGAGSLNYGYTF.

This clonotype was found a few times. This chain joins TRBV6-1 and TRBJ2-2; 8 bases agree with TRBD1. Germline-derived CDR1 and CDR2 are MNHNS and SASEGT. The CDR3 spans 14 residues. V lost 6 bases and J lost 4; bases outside the gene matches: 4. The CDR3 spells CASRDTGGTGELFF. Written as DNA, the CDR3 is TGTGCCAGCAGGGATACAGGGGGCACCGGGGAGCTGTTTTTT.

This rearrangement joins TRBV4-2 to TRBJ2-4; a weak D match, TRBD1 (6 bases). Germline V CDR1 and CDR2: LGHNA, YNFKEQ. The CDR3 length is 16 residues. With 1 base removed from V and 0 bases from J, the gap between germline ends came to 10 bases. The CDR3, as DNA: TGTGCCAGCAGCCAAGGACAGGAACTAGCCAAAAACATTCAGTACTTC. Amino acid sequence: CASSQGQELAKNIQYF.

This clonotype came up many times. This chain connects TRBV12-3 or TRBV12-4 to TRBJ1-5; D gene unclear. This CDR3 has 13 amino acids. V lost 6 bases and J lost 0, with 6 bases in between. CDR3: CASRGYSNQPQHF. The CDR3 region has the DNA TGTGCCAGCAGAGGATATAGCAATCAGCCCCAGCATTTT.

This clonotype was detected a few times. This chain joins TRBV11-2 and TRBJ2-2; 10 positions agree with TRBD1. Germline-derived CDR1 and CDR2 are SGHAT and FQNNGV. CDR3 size: 17 residues. V dropped 1 base and J dropped 4; count of bases not matched to a gene: 6. Here the CDR3 reads CASSLADRGQITGELFF. The CDR3 DNA is TGTGCCAGCAGCTTAGCTGACAGGGGGCAGATCACCGGGGAGCTGTTTTTT.